This TCR beta chain was sequenced for a study of T cells in Graves' hyperthyroidism and ophthalmopathy. The CDR3 runs 15 residues. Trimming took 2 bases from V and 5 from J, leaving 13 bases between them. Amplified regions were TCR beta CDR3 sequences from RNA transcripts. First-round RT-PCR targeting the TCR CDR3 was performed with the HTBI primer set. One entry per CDR3 protein results from TCRdb running MiXCR on the multiplex PCR reads. The table lists over 700,000 distinct CDR3 sequences, just over 35% of them singletons. The sample taken for sequencing was blood. This chain links TRBV12-3 or TRBV12-4 with TRBJ1-5; D is perhaps TRBD1 (5 bases). The clonotype was recovered from a woman aged 40 to 50 with Graves' hyperthyroidism. CDR3 in amino acids: CASSLILGGDQPQHF. CDR3 in DNA: TGTGCCAGCAGTTTAATATTGGGGGGGGATCAGCCCCAGCATTTT.